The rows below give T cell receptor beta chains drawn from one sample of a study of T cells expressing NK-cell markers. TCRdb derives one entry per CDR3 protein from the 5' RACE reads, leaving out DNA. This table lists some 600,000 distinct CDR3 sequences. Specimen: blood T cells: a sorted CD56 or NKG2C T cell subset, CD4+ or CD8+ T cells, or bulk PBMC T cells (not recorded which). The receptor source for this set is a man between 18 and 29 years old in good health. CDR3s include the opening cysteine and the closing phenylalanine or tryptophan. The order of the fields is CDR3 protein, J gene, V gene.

cdr3_aa: CATRGGDGNTIYF
j_call: TRBJ1-3
v_call: TRBV7-9

cdr3_aa: CASSYYRSGRAREQFF
j_call: TRBJ2-1
v_call: TRBV6-5

cdr3_aa: CASSLGGLQTGDLVYNSPLHF
j_call: TRBJ1-6
v_call: TRBV28

cdr3_aa: CASRSTGMNQYF
j_call: TRBJ2-5
v_call: TRBV12-3/TRBV12-4

cdr3_aa: CASNGPGHDSYEQYF
j_call: TRBJ2-7
v_call: TRBV28

cdr3_aa: CASSSRLWGYTF
j_call: TRBJ1-2
v_call: TRBV12-3/TRBV12-4

cdr3_aa: CASSLVNRGLSSYEQYF
j_call: TRBJ2-7
v_call: TRBV11-1

cdr3_aa: CSAREDSWAKNIQYF
j_call: TRBJ2-4
v_call: TRBV20-1

cdr3_aa: CASSYLSSGDNEQFF
j_call: TRBJ2-1
v_call: TRBV6-5

cdr3_aa: CASSYSLRTSRSGNEQFF
j_call: TRBJ2-1
v_call: TRBV6-2/TRBV6-3

cdr3_aa: CASRQGAANTEAFF
j_call: TRBJ1-1
v_call: TRBV12-3/TRBV12-4

cdr3_aa: CSVRRVQDINTGELFF
j_call: TRBJ2-2
v_call: TRBV20-1

cdr3_aa: CASSTGASKVADTQYF
j_call: TRBJ2-3
v_call: TRBV12-3/TRBV12-4

cdr3_aa: CASTPGTDKNIQYF
j_call: TRBJ2-4
v_call: TRBV12-3/TRBV12-4

cdr3_aa: CASRDATGDKGNTIYF
j_call: TRBJ1-3
v_call: TRBV12-3/TRBV12-4

cdr3_aa: CASSWGTTGELFF
j_call: TRBJ2-2
v_call: TRBV5-6

cdr3_aa: CASRPDPAHYGYTF
j_call: TRBJ1-2
v_call: TRBV5-6

cdr3_aa: CASSLGESGGTYEQYF
j_call: TRBJ2-7
v_call: TRBV28

cdr3_aa: CAISGFRTGGRYEQYF
j_call: TRBJ2-7
v_call: TRBV10-3

cdr3_aa: CASSSSVGELFF
j_call: TRBJ2-2
v_call: TRBV7-3

cdr3_aa: CASSRGTGSLNEQFF
j_call: TRBJ2-1
v_call: TRBV12-3/TRBV12-4

cdr3_aa: CASSLPRQGSEKLFF
j_call: TRBJ1-4
v_call: TRBV7-9

cdr3_aa: CASSLWDRPYEQYF
j_call: TRBJ2-7
v_call: TRBV5-6

cdr3_aa: CATSDSGRAEGNEQFF
j_call: TRBJ2-1
v_call: TRBV24-1

cdr3_aa: CASSLVAGVREGPTDTQYF
j_call: TRBJ2-3
v_call: TRBV7-8

cdr3_aa: CASSYSIPNQPQHF
j_call: TRBJ1-5
v_call: TRBV6-5

cdr3_aa: CSARGAGTRGRETQYF
j_call: TRBJ2-5
v_call: TRBV20-1

cdr3_aa: CASSARLAGGGQETQYF
j_call: TRBJ2-5
v_call: TRBV4-3

cdr3_aa: CASSPRLDGYTF
j_call: TRBJ1-2
v_call: TRBV7-9

cdr3_aa: CASSLHPGASQETQYF
j_call: TRBJ2-5
v_call: TRBV5-1

cdr3_aa: CASSEFLSRGQTNNEQFF
j_call: TRBJ2-1
v_call: TRBV6-1

cdr3_aa: CASSLPRDRGGDYNEQFF
j_call: TRBJ2-1
v_call: TRBV7-8

cdr3_aa: CSASDTGSLYNEQFF
j_call: TRBJ2-1
v_call: TRBV20-1

cdr3_aa: CASSQLSVADTQYF
j_call: TRBJ2-3
v_call: TRBV14

cdr3_aa: CSARDVAGAYNEQFF
j_call: TRBJ2-1
v_call: TRBV20-1

cdr3_aa: CAGRWDRDTEAFF
j_call: TRBJ1-1
v_call: TRBV29-1

cdr3_aa: CASSEWAQGRDEKLFF
j_call: TRBJ1-4
v_call: TRBV5-1

cdr3_aa: CSASSQVWYNEQFF
j_call: TRBJ2-1
v_call: TRBV20-1

cdr3_aa: CASRSGRERIKNIQYF
j_call: TRBJ2-4
v_call: TRBV12-3/TRBV12-4

cdr3_aa: CASSVGRGPRYNEQFF
j_call: TRBJ2-1
v_call: TRBV9